Listed below are T cell receptor beta chains from one sample, sequenced in a study of glioma-infiltrating T cells. TCRdb passed the multiplex PCR reads through MiXCR, listing each CDR3 protein once. The sample carries more than 350,000 distinct CDR3 sequences, roughly two fifths recorded once. Sequencing was done on a sample of glioma tissue, nonneoplastic brain tissue, or PBMCs (not recorded which). The receptors were gathered from a human donor with low-grade glioma or glioblastoma, undergoing nonglioma brain surgery, or in good health (not recorded which). Each CDR3 is given with its conserved first and last residue. The order of the fields is clone size, J gene, CDR3 length, V gene, D gene, CDR3 DNA, CDR3 protein. The D gene is left open where the match is weak. Some rows mark clone size as missing; the rest say once, few, many or name a class of expanded clone.

.,TRBJ1-5,15,TRBV6-2/TRBV6-3,.,TGTGCCAGCAGTCCCACAGGGTCGTCAAATAAGCCCCAGCATTTT,CASSPTGSSNKPQHF
many,TRBJ1-2,13,TRBV20-1,TRBD1,TGCAGTGCTAGGGGGGACAGGGCAGTTGGCTACACCTTC,CSARGDRAVGYTF
.,TRBJ2-1,15,TRBV20-1,.,TGCAGTGCCCCTGGCAGGGCACAGGCTTACAATGAGCAGTTCTTC,CSAPGRAQAYNEQFF
many,TRBJ2-7,15,TRBV27,TRBD1,TGTGCCAGCGCAAGCCGGGACAGGGGGCCATACGAGCAGTACTTC,CASASRDRGPYEQYF
few,TRBJ2-3,17,TRBV5-4,.,TGTGCCAGCAGCCCCGGGAAACAACGACGAAACACAGATACGCAGTATTTT,CASSPGKQRRNTDTQYF
few,TRBJ2-3,15,TRBV20-1,.,TGCAGTGCTCACGGGGTCGGCCGGCGAGGAGATACGCAGTATTTT,CSAHGVGRRGDTQYF
.,TRBJ1-1,16,TRBV20-1,TRBD1,TGCAGTGCTACCAGACAGGGAAGTAAAGTGGACACTGAAGCTTTCTTT,CSATRQGSKVDTEAFF
few,TRBJ2-3,17,TRBV6-1,TRBD2,TGTGCCAGCAGTCCCAGGACTAGCACCTCTAGCACAGATACGCAGTATTTT,CASSPRTSTSSTDTQYF
.,TRBJ2-7,13,TRBV27,.,TGTGCCAGCAGCGTTGGGGCAGCCTGCGAGCAGTACTTC,CASSVGAACEQYF
once,TRBJ2-3,16,TRBV4-2,.,TGTGCCAGCAGCCAAGCCTTCATCCCCGGCACAGATACGCAGTATTTT,CASSQAFIPGTDTQYF
.,TRBJ2-7,16,TRBV19,TRBD2,TGTGCCAGTAGTACCTTACTAGCGGCAGTAGGTTACGAGCAGTACTTC,CASSTLLAAVGYEQYF
few,TRBJ2-3,15,TRBV5-4,.,TGTGCCAGCAGCTTGGATGCGGGTAACACAGATACGCAGTATTTT,CASSLDAGNTDTQYF
many,TRBJ2-3,16,TRBV6-1,TRBD1,TGTGCCAGCAGTAATCCCGGCAGGGGGCATACAGATACGCAGTATTTT,CASSNPGRGHTDTQYF
.,TRBJ2-3,18,TRBV7-2,.,TGTGCCAGCAGCTCAATTATTTCAATAGCGTGGGGCCCAGATACGCAGTATTTT,CASSSIISIAWGPDTQYF
.,TRBJ2-7,16,TRBV6-2/TRBV6-3,TRBD2,TGTGCCAGCAGTTACGGGACTAGCGGGAGCCCGTACGAGCAGTACTTC,CASSYGTSGSPYEQYF
few,TRBJ1-1,15,TRBV6-1,.,TGTGCCAGCAGTTACGAATCGGGGTTGAACACTGAAGCTTTCTTT,CASSYESGLNTEAFF
many,TRBJ2-1,17,TRBV20-1,TRBD2,TGCAGTGCTAGGGTGACTAGCGAGCCTCACCCCTACAATGAGCAGTTCTTC,CSARVTSEPHPYNEQFF
few,TRBJ2-1,13,TRBV29-1,.,TGCAGCGTTCTAAGCGGAACCTACAATGAGCAGTTCTTC,CSVLSGTYNEQFF
.,TRBJ2-1,18,TRBV27,TRBD2,TGCGCCAGCAGCCAACGATACGATAGCGGGAGCTCCTACAATGAGCAGTTCTTC,CASSQRYDSGSSYNEQFF
few,TRBJ2-5,14,TRBV27,TRBD1,TGTGCCACCAGTGGGGACAGCCGCCAAGAGACCCAGTACTTC,CATSGDSRQETQYF
few,TRBJ2-5,16,TRBV7-2,TRBD1,TGTGCCAGCAGCTTAGGATCGGGGACAGGGGAAGAGACCCAGTACTTC,CASSLGSGTGEETQYF
.,TRBJ2-3,16,TRBV4-3,TRBD2,TGCGCCAGCAGCCAAGAGCCAGCGGGAGGCCGGGGGACGCAGTATTTT,CASSQEPAGGRGTQYF
.,TRBJ2-3,16,TRBV12-3/TRBV12-4,TRBD2,TGTGCCAGCACTCCCTGGGGGGGAGGTTATACAGATACGCAGTATTTT,CASTPWGGGYTDTQYF
.,TRBJ1-2,18,TRBV4-3,.,TGCGCCAGCAGCCAAGATATCCAAATGGGAATCCGCTCCTATGGCTACACCTTC,CASSQDIQMGIRSYGYTF
many,TRBJ2-5,13,TRBV7-2,.,TGTGCCAGCAGCTTAGGTTTATACGAGACCCAGTACTTC,CASSLGLYETQYF
many,TRBJ1-5,13,TRBV6-1,.,TGTGCCAGCGCCCCCCCCCCAAGTCAGCCCCAGCATTTT,CASAPPPSQPQHF
many,TRBJ2-5,14,TRBV7-2,TRBD2,TGTGCCAGCAGCTTGGCGGGAGGTCGGGAGACCCAGTACTTC,CASSLAGGRETQYF
.,TRBJ1-6,13,TRBV20-1,TRBD1,TGCGGTGCTAGCCGGGACAGTAATTCACCCCTCCACTTT,CGASRDSNSPLHF
.,TRBJ1-1,13,TRBV7-2,.,TGTGCCAGCAGTTCTACAGGGTTCACTGAAGCTTTCTTT,CASSSTGFTEAFF
many,TRBJ2-1,11,TRBV6-2/TRBV6-3,.,TGTGCCAGCAGCCAAGTCTTTGAGCAGTTCTTC,CASSQVFEQFF
few,TRBJ2-1,13,TRBV10-3,.,TGTACGTCGATCGGACAGCTGGGGGGTGAGCAGTTCTTC,CTSIGQLGGEQFF
many,TRBJ2-7,15,TRBV6-5,TRBD1,TGTGCCAGCAGTTCTCCGGGACAGGGAGGCTACGAGCAGTACTTC,CASSSPGQGGYEQYF
few,TRBJ1-1,14,TRBV10-3,.,TGTGCCATCAGTGGCAGCAACATGAACACTGAAGCTTTCTTT,CAISGSNMNTEAFF
few,TRBJ2-3,16,TRBV4-2,.,TGTGCCAGCAGCCAAGTGGGCCAGCGGGGCACAGATACGCAGTATTTT,CASSQVGQRGTDTQYF
.,TRBJ2-7,16,TRBV20-1,.,TGCAGTGCTAGAGCCAATGGGCCAGGGGCTCTTGACGAGCAGTACTTC,CSARANGPGALDEQYF
.,TRBJ2-5,13,TRBV7-2,TRBD1,TGTGCCAGCAGCTCAGGGACAGCGGTGACCCAGTACTTC,CASSSGTAVTQYF
.,TRBJ2-5,15,TRBV7-6,.,TGTGCCAGCAGCCTTACGAACAGGGTTGAAGAGACCCAGTACTTC,CASSLTNRVEETQYF
many,TRBJ2-1,14,TRBV20-1,.,TGCAGTGCTAGTTTACAGGCGTACAGCGATGAGCAGTTCTTC,CSASLQAYSDEQFF
.,TRBJ2-2,17,TRBV12-3/TRBV12-4,TRBD1,TGTGCCAGCAGTTTAGTTGGACAGGGCTGGAACACCGGGGAGCTGTTTTTT,CASSLVGQGWNTGELFF
.,TRBJ2-1,17,TRBV6-2/TRBV6-3,TRBD2,TGTGCCAGCAGTTACACTGGGGCGGGCGGGGGGTACAATGAGCAGTTCTTC,CASSYTGAGGGYNEQFF
many,TRBJ2-7,19,TRBV6-1,.,TGTGCCAGCAGTGGGGGGACAGGGAAGACTAGCGGAGCTTCCTACGAGCAGTACTTC,CASSGGTGKTSGASYEQYF
many,TRBJ2-5,13,TRBV6-1,.,TGTGCCAGCAGTTTCATTCGTGGAGAGACCCAGTACTTC,CASSFIRGETQYF
.,TRBJ1-1,15,TRBV7-8,TRBD1,TGTGCCAGCAGCCCCGGGGACAGGGGAGACACTGAAGCTTTCTTT,CASSPGDRGDTEAFF
many,TRBJ2-1,13,TRBV6-1,.,TGTGCCACCCACCGGAGCTCCTACAATGAGCAGTTCTTC,CATHRSSYNEQFF
.,TRBJ1-3,14,TRBV7-2,.,TGTGCCAGCAGCCCGGGGCCTCTCGGAAACACCATATATTTT,CASSPGPLGNTIYF
.,TRBJ2-1,18,TRBV7-3,TRBD2,TGTGCCAGCAGCTTAACTTTCCCCCTAGCGGGAGTCTACAATGAGCAGTTCTTC,CASSLTFPLAGVYNEQFF
many,TRBJ2-1,16,TRBV27,TRBD2,TGTGCCAGCAGCATGACTAGCTTCAACTCCTACAATGAGCAGTTCTTC,CASSMTSFNSYNEQFF
.,TRBJ1-2,14,TRBV27,.,TGTGCCAGCAGCGGAAAGGGGAACCCCCTTGGCTACACCTTC,CASSGKGNPLGYTF
.,TRBJ1-5,15,TRBV7-2,.,TGTGCCAGCAGCCAGGGACGGAATAGCAATCAGCCCCAGCATTTT,CASSQGRNSNQPQHF
.,TRBJ1-1,8,TRBV20-1,.,TGCAGTGAAGGTGTAGATTTCTTT,CSEGVDFF
.,TRBJ2-1,15,TRBV7-9,.,TGTGCCAGCAGCTACCGGACAGGGAGGGGGAATGAGCAGTTCTTC,CASSYRTGRGNEQFF
many,TRBJ1-3,14,TRBV15,.,TGTGCCACCAGCAGCAAACTCAGCGGAAACACCATATATTTT,CATSSKLSGNTIYF
.,TRBJ2-3,16,TRBV10-3,TRBD1,TGTGCCATCAGTGGGAGAACAGGGGCCCTCGGTGATACGCAGTATTTT,CAISGRTGALGDTQYF
.,TRBJ2-1,15,TRBV6-2/TRBV6-3,TRBD2,TGTGCCATCAGCGTCCCTAGCGGGCTCTACAATGAGCAGTTCTTC,CAISVPSGLYNEQFF
many,TRBJ2-1,13,TRBV6-1,TRBD1,TGTGCCAGCAGTAGACAGGGGGGAGATGAGCAGTTCTTC,CASSRQGGDEQFF
few,TRBJ2-7,15,TRBV6-2/TRBV6-3,.,TGTGCCAGCGGCGGGGACCGTTCATTCCCCTACGAGCAGTACTTC,CASGGDRSFPYEQYF